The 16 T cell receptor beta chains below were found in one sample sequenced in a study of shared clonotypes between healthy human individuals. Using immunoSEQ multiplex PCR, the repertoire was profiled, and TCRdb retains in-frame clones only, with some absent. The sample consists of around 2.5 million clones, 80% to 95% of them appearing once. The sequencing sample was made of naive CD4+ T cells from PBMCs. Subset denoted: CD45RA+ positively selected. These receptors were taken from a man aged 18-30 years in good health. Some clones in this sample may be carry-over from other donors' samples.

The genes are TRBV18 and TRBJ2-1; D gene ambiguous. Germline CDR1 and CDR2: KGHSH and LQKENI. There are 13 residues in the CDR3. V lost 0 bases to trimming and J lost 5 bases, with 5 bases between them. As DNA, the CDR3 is TGTGCCAGCTCACCACCTACACACAATGAGCAGTTCTTC. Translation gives CASSPPTHNEQFF.

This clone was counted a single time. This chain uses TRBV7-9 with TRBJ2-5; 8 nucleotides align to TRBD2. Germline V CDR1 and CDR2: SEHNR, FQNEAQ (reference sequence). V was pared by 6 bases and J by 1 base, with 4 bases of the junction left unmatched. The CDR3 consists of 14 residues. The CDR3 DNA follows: TGTGCCAGCAGGCTCACTAGCGGCCAAGAGACCCAGTACTTC. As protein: CASRLTSGQETQYF.

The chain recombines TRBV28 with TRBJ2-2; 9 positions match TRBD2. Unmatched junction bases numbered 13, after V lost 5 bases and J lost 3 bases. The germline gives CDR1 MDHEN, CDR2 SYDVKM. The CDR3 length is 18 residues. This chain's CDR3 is CASSQLPGLAGDTGELFF. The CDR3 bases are TGTGCCAGCAGTCAACTCCCGGGACTAGCCGGAGACACCGGGGAGCTGTTTTTT.

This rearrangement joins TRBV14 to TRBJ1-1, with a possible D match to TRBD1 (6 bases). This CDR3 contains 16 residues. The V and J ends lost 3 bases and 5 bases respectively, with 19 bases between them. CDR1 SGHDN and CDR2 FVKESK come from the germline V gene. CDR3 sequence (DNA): TGTGCCAGCAGCCATAGAAGGGGGGGCCGTGGGACTGAAGCTTTCTTT. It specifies CASSHRRGGRGTEAFF.

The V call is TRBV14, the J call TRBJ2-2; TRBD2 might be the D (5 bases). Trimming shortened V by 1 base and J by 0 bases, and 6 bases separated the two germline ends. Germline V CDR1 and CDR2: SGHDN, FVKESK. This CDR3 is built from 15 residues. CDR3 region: CASSQAAANTGELFF. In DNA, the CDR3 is TGTGCCAGCAGCCAAGCAGCGGCGAACACCGGGGAGCTGTTTTTT.

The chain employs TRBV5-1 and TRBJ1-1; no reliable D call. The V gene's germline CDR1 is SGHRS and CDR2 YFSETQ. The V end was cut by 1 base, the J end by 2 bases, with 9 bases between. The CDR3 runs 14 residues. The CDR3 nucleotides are TGCGCCAGCAGCTTGTTCGGGCGCAACACTGAAGCTTTCTTT. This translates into CASSLFGRNTEAFF.

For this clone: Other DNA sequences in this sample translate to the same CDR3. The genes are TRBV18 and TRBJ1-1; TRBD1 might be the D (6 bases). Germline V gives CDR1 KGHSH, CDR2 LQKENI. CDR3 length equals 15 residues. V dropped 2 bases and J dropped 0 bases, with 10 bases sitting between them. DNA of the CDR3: TGTGCCAGCTCACCAACAGGGACCTTGAACACTGAAGCTTTCTTT. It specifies CASSPTGTLNTEAFF.

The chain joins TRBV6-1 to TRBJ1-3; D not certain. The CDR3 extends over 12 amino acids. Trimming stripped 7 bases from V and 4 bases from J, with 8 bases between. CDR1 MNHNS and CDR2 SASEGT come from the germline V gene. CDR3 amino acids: CASTEWGNTIYF. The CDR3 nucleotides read TGTGCCAGCACGGAGTGGGGAAACACCATATATTTT.

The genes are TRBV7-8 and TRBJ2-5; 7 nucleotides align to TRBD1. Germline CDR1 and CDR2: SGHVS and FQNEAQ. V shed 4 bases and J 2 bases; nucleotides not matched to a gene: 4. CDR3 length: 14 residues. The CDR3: CASSSWTGQETQYF. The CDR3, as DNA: TGTGCCAGCAGCTCCTGGACAGGACAAGAGACCCAGTACTTC.

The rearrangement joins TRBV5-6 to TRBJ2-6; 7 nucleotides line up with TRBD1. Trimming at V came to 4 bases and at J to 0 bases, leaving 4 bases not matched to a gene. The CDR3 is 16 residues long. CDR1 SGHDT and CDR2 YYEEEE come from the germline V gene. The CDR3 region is CASSQRQGSGANVLTF. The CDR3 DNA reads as TGTGCCAGCAGCCAGAGACAGGGCTCTGGGGCCAACGTCCTGACTTTC.

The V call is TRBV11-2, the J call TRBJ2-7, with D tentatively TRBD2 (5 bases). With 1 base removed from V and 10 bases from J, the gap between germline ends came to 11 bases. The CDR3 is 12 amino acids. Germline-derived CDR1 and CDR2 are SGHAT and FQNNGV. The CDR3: CASSLVWTRQYF. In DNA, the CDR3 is TGTGCCAGCAGCTTAGTATGGACTCGTCAGTACTTC. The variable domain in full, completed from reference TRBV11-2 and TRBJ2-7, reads EAGVAQSPRYKIIEKRQSVAFWCNPISGHATLYWYQQILGQGPKLLIQFQNNGVVDDSQLPKDRFSAERLKGVDSTLKIQPAKLEDSAVYLCASSLVWTRQYFGPGTRLTVT.

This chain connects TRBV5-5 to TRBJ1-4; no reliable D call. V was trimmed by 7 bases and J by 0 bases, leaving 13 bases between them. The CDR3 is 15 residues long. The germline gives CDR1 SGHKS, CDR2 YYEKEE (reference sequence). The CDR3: CASSLFGATNEKLFF. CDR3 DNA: TGTGCCAGCTCACTTTTCGGCGCAACTAATGAAAAACTGTTTTTT.

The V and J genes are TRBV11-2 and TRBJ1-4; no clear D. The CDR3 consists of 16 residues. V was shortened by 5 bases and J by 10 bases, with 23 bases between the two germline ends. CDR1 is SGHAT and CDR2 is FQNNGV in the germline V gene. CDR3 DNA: TGTGCCAGCAGCCGAACCGCGGACCCGAGCATCGTAAAACTGTTTTTT. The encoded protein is CASSRTADPSIVKLFF.

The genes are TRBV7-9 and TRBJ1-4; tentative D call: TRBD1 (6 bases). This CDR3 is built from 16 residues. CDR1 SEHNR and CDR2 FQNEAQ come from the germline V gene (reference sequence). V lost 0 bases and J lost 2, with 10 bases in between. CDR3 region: CASSLARRGTNEKLFF. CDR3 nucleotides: TGTGCCAGCAGCTTAGCGCGCAGGGGCACTAATGAAAAACTGTTTTTT.

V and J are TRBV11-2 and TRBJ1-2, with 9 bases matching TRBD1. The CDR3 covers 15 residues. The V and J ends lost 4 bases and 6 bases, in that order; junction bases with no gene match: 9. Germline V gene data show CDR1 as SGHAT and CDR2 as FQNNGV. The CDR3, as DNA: TGTGCCAGCAGCTCCCACCTTACAGGGGGCGATGGCTACACCTTC. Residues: CASSSHLTGGDGYTF.

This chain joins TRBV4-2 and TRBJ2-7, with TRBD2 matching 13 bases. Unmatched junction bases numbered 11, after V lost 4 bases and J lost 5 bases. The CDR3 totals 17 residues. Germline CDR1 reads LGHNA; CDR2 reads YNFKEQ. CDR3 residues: CASSLGLAGVEVNEQYF. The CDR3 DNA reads TGTGCCAGCAGCCTTGGACTAGCGGGAGTCGAGGTCAACGAGCAGTACTTC.